This entry lists 23 T cell receptor beta chains sequenced from one sample in a study of T-cell reconstitution after alpha-beta-depleted transplantation in children. A TCRbeta library incorporating unique molecular identifiers was prepared. MiXCR was run by TCRdb on the PCR reads, yielding one entry per CDR3 protein. The sample holds 640,000 or so distinct CDR3 sequences, around a sixth seen once. The source was PBMCs from the stem cell graft donor, collected from the stem cell graft. The receptor source for this set is a human donor who donated a stem cell graft to a child with acute myeloid leukemia.

This chain uses TRBV12-3 or TRBV12-4 with TRBJ2-5, with 9 bases identical to TRBD1. The CDR3 extends over 17 amino acids. The V segment lost 5 bases and the J segment 4 bases; nucleotides outside the gene matches: 14. CDR3 sequence reads: CASSPNLPGQGGETQYF. The CDR3 DNA follows: TGTGCCAGCAGTCCTAATCTCCCGGGACAGGGAGGAGAGACCCAGTACTTC.

This clonotype has at least ten counts. The CDR3: CSAVWDRGIHF. Here the CDR3 DNA reads TGCAGTGCTGTCTGGGACAGGGGCATACACTTT. The chain couples TRBV20-1 to TRBJ1-6, with 10 bases fitting TRBD1. The junction had 8 bases not matched to a gene; V was cut back by 5 bases and J by 19 bases. This CDR3 comprises 11 residues. Germline V gene sequence: CDR1 DFQATT, CDR2 SNEGSKA (reference sequence).

The genes are TRBV11-1 and TRBJ1-1; D gene uncertain. This CDR3 has 14 residues. Germline lookup yields CDR1 SGHAT and CDR2 FQDESV (reference sequence). V gave up 6 bases and J gave up 5 bases, with 16 bases separating them. In DNA form, the CDR3 reads TGTGCCAGCAGATTCGGAGTGGAAGAGACTGAAGCTTTCTTT. Translating gives CASRFGVEETEAFF. Full variable domain (remainder filled in from reference TRBV11-1 and TRBJ1-1): EAEVAQSPRYKITEKSQAVAFWCDPISGHATLYWYRQILGQGPELLVQFQDESVVDDSQLPKDRFSAERLKGVDSTLKIQPAELGDSAMYLCASRFGVEETEAFFGQGTRLTVV.

The CDR3 sequence: CASRGAGGSYNEQFF. The CDR3 DNA reads as TGTGCCAGCAGAGGGGCGGGGGGGTCCTACAATGAGCAGTTCTTC. V is TRBV28 and J is TRBJ2-1; TRBD2 matches at 9 bases. The length of the CDR3 is 15 residues. Looked up from germline, CDR1 is MDHEN and CDR2 is SYDVKM. Trimming at V came to 6 bases and at J to 1 base, leaving 4 bases not matched to a gene.

Note on this clonotype: One base away lies a much larger clone, so this may be a sequencing read error. DNA for the CDR3: TGCGCCAGCACCTTAGGGGATCCCACAGATCCGCAGTATTTT. This translates into CASTLGDPTDPQYF. This rearrangement joins TRBV5-1 to TRBJ2-3, with D tentatively TRBD1 (5 bases). The CDR3 is made up of 14 amino acids. Germline loops: CDR1 SGHRS, CDR2 YFSETQ.

The table lists this clonotype with a few counts. The chain is built from TRBV20-1 and TRBJ1-1, with TRBD1 matching 12 bases. The trim removed 4 bases at V and 3 bases at J, leaving 9 bases unmatched. The CDR3 contains 16 residues. The germline gives CDR1 DFQATT, CDR2 SNEGSKA (reference sequence). This CDR3 reads CSATEGTGGWDTEAFF. CDR3 DNA sequence: TGCAGTGCTACCGAGGGGACAGGGGGCTGGGACACTGAAGCTTTCTTT.

This clonotype was observed many times. The CDR3 nucleotides are TGCAGTGCTAGACAGGGGAGTTGGGGCTACACCTTC. Translation: CSARQGSWGYTF. The J gene is TRBJ1-2, the V gene TRBV20-1; TRBD1 is a possible D gene (6 bases). The germline CDR1 and CDR2 sequences are DFQATT and SNEGSKA (reference sequence). With 2 bases removed from V and 8 bases from J, the gap between germline ends came to 12 bases. The CDR3 spans 12 residues.

Only a few counts were recorded for this clonotype. The J gene is TRBJ1-4, the V gene TRBV12-3 or TRBV12-4; 8 nucleotides match TRBD1. V gave up 9 bases and J gave up 7 bases; unmatched junction bases: 7. The CDR3 is 13 residues long. The CDR3 reads CASDRGRGEKLFF. The CDR3, as DNA: TGTGCCAGTGACAGGGGCCGGGGTGAAAAACTGTTTTTT.

This clonotype was seen a few times. The rearrangement uses TRBV11-2 and TRBJ1-1; D is uncertain. This CDR3 spans 14 amino acids. Trimming took off 1 base at V and 0 bases at J, with 6 bases between the two ends. Germline V gives CDR1 SGHAT, CDR2 FQNNGV. In DNA form, the CDR3 reads TGTGCCAGCAGCTTAGTACGGATGAACACTGAAGCTTTCTTT. This translates into CASSLVRMNTEAFF.

The chain uses TRBV12-3 or TRBV12-4 and TRBJ2-3; 10 bases are a match to TRBD1. The CDR3 is made up of 14 amino acids. V was pared by 7 bases and J by 4 bases, with 5 bases of the junction left unmatched. The CDR3, as DNA: TGTGCCAGCACCCCGACAGGGGGCGCAGATACGCAGTATTTT. This translates into CASTPTGGADTQYF.

This clonotype appeared many times. This chain joins TRBV29-1 and TRBJ2-3, with 8 bases matching TRBD1. The CDR3 has 13 amino acids. J lost 5 bases, V lost 6 bases, and 7 bases had no gene match. Germline assignment: CDR1 SQVTM and CDR2 ANQGSEA. The chain's CDR3 is CSVARGRGDTQYF. In nucleotides, the CDR3 is TGCAGCGTGGCCAGGGGGCGAGGAGATACGCAGTATTTT.

This clonotype was counted many times. The genes are TRBV6-4 and TRBJ1-6, with D unclear. The CDR3 extends over 13 amino acids. Germline V gene sequence: CDR1 MRHNA, CDR2 SNTAGT. The V end lost 0 bases, the J end lost 9 bases, and 6 bases lay between the germline ends. The CDR3 loop reads CASSDSWGSPLHF. CDR3 nucleotides: TGTGCCAGCAGTGACTCTTGGGGTTCACCCCTCCACTTT.

Remarks on this clonotype: A single base separates this from a much larger clone, so it may be a read error. The chain employs TRBV12-3 or TRBV12-4 and TRBJ1-2; weak D call: TRBD1 (6 bases). CDR3 size: 12 residues. V lost 7 bases and J lost 7, with 13 bases in between. CDR3 protein: CASIGKGGGYTF. CDR3 coding DNA: TGTGCCAGCATAGGGAAAGGGGGTGGCTACACCTTC.

This clonotype was seen at least ten times. The V gene is TRBV20-1, the J gene TRBJ1-2; a weak D match, TRBD1 (6 bases). Germline V CDR1 and CDR2: DFQATT, SNEGSKA (reference sequence). Trimming cost V 5 bases and J 1 base, with 14 bases left between them. CDR3 length: 14 amino acids. In nucleotides, the CDR3 is TGCAGTGCTTCAATGACAGGTGGTAACTATGGCTACACCTTC. As protein: CSASMTGGNYGYTF.

The V and J genes are TRBV28 and TRBJ2-5, with a possible D match to TRBD2 (5 bases). Trimming removed 3 bases from V and 3 bases from J, with 17 bases in between. The CDR3 loop spans 16 amino acids. Germline lookup yields CDR1 MDHEN and CDR2 SYDVKM. The CDR3 here is CASSFLTLEGEETQYF. CDR3 sequence (DNA): TGTGCCAGCAGTTTCCTCACTTTAGAGGGTGAAGAGACCCAGTACTTC.

This chain links TRBV10-2 with TRBJ1-2, with 10 bases matching TRBD1. The CDR3 runs 13 residues. Germline loops: CDR1 WSHSY, CDR2 SAAADI. Trimming cost V 8 bases and J 6 bases; bases outside gene matches: 6. This chain's CDR3 is CASRDRGKNGYTF. CDR3 nucleotide sequence: TGCGCCAGCCGGGACAGGGGAAAAAATGGCTACACCTTC.

This clonotype was observed many times. The rearrangement uses TRBV6-5 and TRBJ2-7; D unresolved. Trimming stripped 6 bases from V and 2 bases from J, with 17 bases between. The germline V gene encodes CDR1 MNHEY and CDR2 SVGAGI. The length of the CDR3 is 15 residues. The CDR3: CASRGRCFGAYEQYV. The DNA of the CDR3 is TGTGCCAGCAGGGGCCGATGTTTTGGTGCCTACGAGCAGTACGTC.

This clonotype was counted at least ten times. This may come from a read error, since a much larger clone is one base off. The chain recombines TRBV20-1 with TRBJ2-1; no clear D. The length of the CDR3 is 10 residues. V gave up 3 bases and J gave up 8 bases, with 5 bases separating them. The germline gives CDR1 DFQATT, CDR2 SNEGSKA (reference sequence). As DNA, the CDR3 is TGCAGTGCTAGGGGCGATGAGCAGTTCTTC. Translating it yields CSARGDEQFF.

The rearrangement uses TRBV20-1 and TRBJ1-5; unclear D gene. Germline V gene data show CDR1 as DFQATT and CDR2 as SNEGSKA (reference sequence). The V end lost 8 bases, the J end lost 0 bases, and 14 bases lay between the germline ends. The CDR3 has 14 residues. The CDR3 reads CSTGHPNSNQPQHF. The CDR3 DNA is TGCAGTACGGGCCACCCTAATAGCAATCAGCCCCAGCATTTT.

This clonotype was picked up many times. J is TRBJ1-1 and V is TRBV10-3; D ambiguous. CDR1 ENHRY and CDR2 SYGVKD come from the germline V gene. V lost 3 bases and J 0 bases, leaving 5 bases between the germline ends. The CDR3 totals 13 residues. This chain's CDR3 is CAISEILNTEAFF. Here the CDR3 DNA reads TGTGCCATCAGTGAAATCTTGAACACTGAAGCTTTCTTT.

This clonotype has only a few counts. The J gene is TRBJ1-2, the V gene TRBV29-1; D is uncertain. The germline V gene has CDR1 SQVTM and CDR2 ANQGSEA. Trimming removed 6 bases at V and 4 bases at J, with 15 bases between. This CDR3 comprises 13 residues. The CDR3 region is CSVQSTAPYGYTF. The DNA of the CDR3 is TGCAGCGTGCAGTCGACGGCCCCCTATGGCTACACCTTC.

This clonotype came up many times. The chain uses TRBV5-6 and TRBJ1-1; the match to TRBD1 covers 11 bases. Germline V gives CDR1 SGHDT, CDR2 YYEEEE. The V and J ends lost 3 bases and 3 bases, in that order; junction bases with no gene match: 7. There are 16 residues in the CDR3. The CDR3 DNA reads TGTGCCAGCAGCTGGACAGGGGGCGCGGTACACACTGAAGCTTTCTTT. This translates into CASSWTGGAVHTEAFF.

The chain joins TRBV24-1 to TRBJ2-5, with TRBD1 matching 8 bases. V dropped 1 base and J dropped 3; count of bases not matched to a gene: 3. Germline V gives CDR1 KGHDR, CDR2 SFDVKD. CDR3 length: 15 residues. This CDR3 reads CATSDFDRGEETQYF. In DNA, the CDR3 is TGTGCCACCAGTGATTTTGACAGGGGTGAAGAGACCCAGTACTTC.